This TCR beta chain was recovered during a study of beta chain features in type 1 diabetes. Study in general: Examination spanned about 110 million sorted cells from all samples.

The CDR3 consists of 12 residues. The germline V gene encodes CDR1 SQVTM and CDR2 ANQGSEA. With 7 bases removed from V and 2 bases from J, the gap between germline ends came to 11 bases. As every portion of the isolated RNA was reverse transcribed, the sequencing read expressed TCRB transcripts. Clones were sequenced by immunoSEQ multiplex PCR, and TCRdb holds only the in-frame ones, with some missing. The sample holds around 340,000 clones; around 20% are singletons and the top ten take approximately 0.043%. Heparinised blood was drawn once per donor, averaging about 116 mL. The rearrangement links TRBV29-1 to TRBJ2-5; tentative D call: TRBD1 (6 bases). This TCR derives from a woman aged 18 to 35 in good health. Sequencing was performed on naive CD4+ T cells from blood. The CDR3 coding sequence is TGCAGCGGCGGACAGTATCAAGAGACCCAGTACTTC. It codes for CSGGQYQETQYF. Drawing the rest from reference TRBV29-1 and TRBJ2-5, the complete variable domain is SAVISQKPSRDICQRGTSLTIQCQVDSQVTMMFWYRQQPGQSLTLIATANQGSEATYESGFVIDKFPISRPNLTFSTLTVSNMSPEDSSIYLCSGGQYQETQYFGPGTRLLVL.